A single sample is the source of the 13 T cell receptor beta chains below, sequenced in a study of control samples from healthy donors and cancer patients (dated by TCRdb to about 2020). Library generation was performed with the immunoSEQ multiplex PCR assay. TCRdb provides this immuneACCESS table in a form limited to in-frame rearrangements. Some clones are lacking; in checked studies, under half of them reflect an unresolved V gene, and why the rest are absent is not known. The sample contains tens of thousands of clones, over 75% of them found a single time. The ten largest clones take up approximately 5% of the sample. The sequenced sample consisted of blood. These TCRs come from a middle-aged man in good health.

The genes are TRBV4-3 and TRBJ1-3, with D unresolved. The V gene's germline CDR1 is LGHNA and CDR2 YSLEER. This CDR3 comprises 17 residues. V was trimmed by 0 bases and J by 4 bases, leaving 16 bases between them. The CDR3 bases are TGCGCCAGCAGCCAAGACTTGTTGGGAGGGTACGGAAACACCATATATTTT. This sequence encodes CASSQDLLGGYGNTIYF.

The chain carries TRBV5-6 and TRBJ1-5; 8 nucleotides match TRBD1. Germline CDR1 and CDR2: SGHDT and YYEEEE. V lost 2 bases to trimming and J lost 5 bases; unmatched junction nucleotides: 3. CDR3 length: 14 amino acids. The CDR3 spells CASSFGQGYQPQHF. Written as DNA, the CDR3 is TGTGCCAGCAGCTTCGGACAGGGTTATCAGCCCCAGCATTTT.

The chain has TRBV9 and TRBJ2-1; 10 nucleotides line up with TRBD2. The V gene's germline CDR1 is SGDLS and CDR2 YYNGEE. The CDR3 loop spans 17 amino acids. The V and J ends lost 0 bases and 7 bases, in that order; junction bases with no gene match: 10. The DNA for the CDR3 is TGTGCCAGCAGCGTAGGGGGGAGCGGGAGGGCCGGTAATGAGCAGTTCTTC. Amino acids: CASSVGGSGRAGNEQFF.

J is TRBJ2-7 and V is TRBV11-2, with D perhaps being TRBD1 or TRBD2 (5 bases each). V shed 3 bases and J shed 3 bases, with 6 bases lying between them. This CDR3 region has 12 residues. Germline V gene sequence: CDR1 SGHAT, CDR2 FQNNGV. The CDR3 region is CASSFGGYEQYF. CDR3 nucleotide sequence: TGTGCCAGCAGCTTTGGGGGCTACGAGCAGTACTTC.

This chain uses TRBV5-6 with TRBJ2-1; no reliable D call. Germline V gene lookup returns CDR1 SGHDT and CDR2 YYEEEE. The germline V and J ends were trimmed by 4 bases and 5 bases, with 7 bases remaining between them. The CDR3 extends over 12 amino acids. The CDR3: CASSPGNNEQFF. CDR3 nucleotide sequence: TGTGCCAGCAGCCCCGGCAACAATGAGCAGTTCTTC.

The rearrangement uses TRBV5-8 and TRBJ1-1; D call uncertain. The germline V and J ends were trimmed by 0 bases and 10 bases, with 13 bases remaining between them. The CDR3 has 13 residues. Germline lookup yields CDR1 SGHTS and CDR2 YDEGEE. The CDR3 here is CASSLANSLGAFF. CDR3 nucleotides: TGTGCCAGCAGCTTGGCAAACAGCCTTGGAGCTTTCTTT.

CDR3 nucleotide sequence: TGTGCCAGCATTGAAGATTTTAACACTGAAGCTTTCTTT. Its protein product is CASIEDFNTEAFF. This chain links TRBV28 with TRBJ1-1; D uncertain. V lost 7 bases to trimming and J lost 2 bases, with 11 bases between them. This CDR3 contains 13 residues. Germline-derived CDR1 and CDR2 are MDHEN and SYDVKM.

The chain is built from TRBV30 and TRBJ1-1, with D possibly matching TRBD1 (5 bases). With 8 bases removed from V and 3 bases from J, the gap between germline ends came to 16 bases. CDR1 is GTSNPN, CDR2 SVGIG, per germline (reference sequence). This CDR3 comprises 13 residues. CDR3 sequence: CAAGAGDYTEAFF. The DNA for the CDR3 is TGTGCCGCCGGGGCGGGGGATTACACTGAAGCTTTCTTT.

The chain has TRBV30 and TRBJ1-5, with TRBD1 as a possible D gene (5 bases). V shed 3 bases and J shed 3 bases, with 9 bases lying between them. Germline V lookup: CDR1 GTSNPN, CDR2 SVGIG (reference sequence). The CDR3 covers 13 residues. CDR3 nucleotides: TGTGCCTGGAGCGGCAGGGTCAATCAGCCCCAGCATTTT. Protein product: CAWSGRVNQPQHF.

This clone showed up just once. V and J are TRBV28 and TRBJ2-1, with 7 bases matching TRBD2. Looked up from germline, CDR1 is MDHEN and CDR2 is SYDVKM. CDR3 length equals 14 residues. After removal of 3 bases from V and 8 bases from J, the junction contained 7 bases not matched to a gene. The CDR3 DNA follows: TGTGCCAGCAGTTTTGAGCGGGATTCCGATGAGCAGTTCTTC. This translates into CASSFERDSDEQFF.

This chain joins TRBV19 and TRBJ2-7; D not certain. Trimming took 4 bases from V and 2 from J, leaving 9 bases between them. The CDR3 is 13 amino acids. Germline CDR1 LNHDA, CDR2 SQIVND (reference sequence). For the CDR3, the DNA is TGTGCCAGTAGTACCTACGGAACCTACGAGCAGTACTTC. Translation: CASSTYGTYEQYF. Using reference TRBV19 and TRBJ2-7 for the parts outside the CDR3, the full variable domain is DGGITQSPKYLFRKEGQNVTLSCEQNLNHDAMYWYRQDPGQGLRLIYYSQIVNDFQKGDIAEGYSVSREKKESFPLTVTSAQKNPTAFYLCASSTYGTYEQYFGPGTRLTVT.

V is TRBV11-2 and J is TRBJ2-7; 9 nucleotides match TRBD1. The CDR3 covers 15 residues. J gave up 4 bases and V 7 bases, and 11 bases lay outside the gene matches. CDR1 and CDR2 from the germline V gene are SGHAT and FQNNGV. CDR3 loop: CASTLVGQGLYEQYF. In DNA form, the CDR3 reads TGTGCCAGCACCCTAGTGGGACAGGGATTGTACGAGCAGTACTTC. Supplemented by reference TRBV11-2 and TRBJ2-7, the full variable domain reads EAGVAQSPRYKIIEKRQSVAFWCNPISGHATLYWYQQILGQGPKLLIQFQNNGVVDDSQLPKDRFSAERLKGVDSTLKIQPAKLEDSAVYLCASTLVGQGLYEQYFGPGTRLTVT.

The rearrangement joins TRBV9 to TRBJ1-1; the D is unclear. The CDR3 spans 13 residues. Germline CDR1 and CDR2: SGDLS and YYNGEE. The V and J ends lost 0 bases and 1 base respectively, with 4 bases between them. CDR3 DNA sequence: TGTGCCAGCAGCGTAGCTCCGAACACTGAAGCTTTCTTT. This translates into CASSVAPNTEAFF.